These 29 T cell receptor beta chains originate from one sample sequenced in a study of blood T cell repertoires in COVID-19. Profiling relied on immunoSEQ multiplex PCR, and the TCRdb table lists in-frame clones only, not all of them. The sample holds approximately 150,000 clones, 60% to 80% seen once. The source material was peripheral blood. All receptors derive from a man between 45 and 60 years old with active or convalescent COVID-19.

V is TRBV19 and J is TRBJ1-1; a weak D match, TRBD1 (5 bases). This CDR3 is 14 amino acids long. Germline values: CDR1 LNHDA, CDR2 SQIVND (reference sequence). V was pared by 5 bases and J by 1 base, with 11 bases between. Written as DNA, the CDR3 is TGTGCCAGTAGTCCACCAGGGCCGAACACTGAAGCTTTCTTT. Its translation: CASSPPGPNTEAFF.

The rearrangement joins TRBV27 to TRBJ1-6; D unresolved. The germline V gene has CDR1 MNHEY and CDR2 SMNVEV (reference sequence). The V end lost 2 bases, the J end lost 7 bases, and 6 bases lay between the germline ends. The CDR3 runs 13 residues. CDR3 amino acids: CASSLHLNSPLHF. Here the CDR3 DNA reads TGTGCCAGCAGTTTACACCTAAATTCACCCCTCCACTTT.

The CDR3: CASSLSIATNEKLFF. CDR3 nucleotides: TGTGCCAGCAGCCTGTCGATAGCAACTAATGAAAAACTGTTTTTT. V usage is TRBV7-9 and J usage is TRBJ1-4; D is unresolved. V lost 5 bases and J lost 0, with 10 bases in between. Per the germline V gene, CDR1 is SEHNR and CDR2 is FQNEAQ (reference sequence). This CDR3 contains 15 residues.

This chain uses TRBV9 with TRBJ2-3; D remains unclear. Per the germline V gene, CDR1 is SGDLS and CDR2 is YYNGEE. Trimming shortened V by 0 bases and J by 3 bases, and 14 bases separated the two germline ends. CDR3 length: 16 amino acids. CDR3 residues: CASSVGPTLVTDTQYF. Here the CDR3 DNA reads TGTGCCAGCAGCGTAGGCCCTACTTTAGTTACAGATACGCAGTATTTT.

This clone was seen a handful of times. This chain links TRBV19 with TRBJ1-3, with D perhaps matching TRBD1 (6 bases). The CDR3 is made up of 17 amino acids. V was pared by 6 bases and J by 0 bases, with 18 bases between. The V gene's germline CDR1 is LNHDA and CDR2 SQIVND (reference sequence). CDR3 nucleotide sequence: TGTGCCAGTAGATCCGCGGGGGGCGGTCTCTCTGGAAACACCATATATTTT. Its protein product is CASRSAGGGLSGNTIYF.

This chain joins TRBV27 and TRBJ2-7, with TRBD2 as a possible D gene (5 bases). V was shortened by 4 bases and J by 5 bases, with 15 bases between the two germline ends. The CDR3 covers 14 residues. Germline V lookup: CDR1 MNHEY, CDR2 SMNVEV (reference sequence). The CDR3 loop is CASSSPPGNNEQYF. CDR3 coding DNA: TGTGCCAGCAGTTCCCCACCGGGAAACAACGAGCAGTACTTC.

J is TRBJ2-5 and V is TRBV28, with TRBD2 matching 7 bases. The CDR3 extends over 13 amino acids. Per the germline V gene, CDR1 is MDHEN and CDR2 is SYDVKM. V dropped 6 bases and J dropped 7; count of bases not matched to a gene: 8. This chain's CDR3 is CASSLAALGTQYF. DNA for the CDR3: TGTGCCAGCAGCCTAGCGGCCTTGGGGACCCAGTACTTC.

The V call is TRBV5-4, the J call TRBJ2-1, with no clear D. CDR3 length: 13 amino acids. Germline CDR1 and CDR2: SGHNT and YYREEE (reference sequence). Trimming took off 0 bases at V and 5 bases at J, with 6 bases between the two ends. CDR3: CASSLVRNNEQFF. CDR3 DNA sequence: TGTGCCAGCAGCTTGGTCAGAAACAATGAGCAGTTCTTC.

This chain uses TRBV5-1 with TRBJ2-1, with 7 bases aligning to TRBD1. CDR1 and CDR2 (germline): SGHRS, YFSETQ. The CDR3 covers 14 residues. J lost 9 bases, V lost 3 bases, and 9 bases had no gene match. The CDR3 loop is CASSSTQGVGEQFF. CDR3 in DNA: TGCGCCAGCAGCTCGACCCAGGGGGTTGGTGAGCAGTTCTTC.

The V gene is TRBV30, the J gene TRBJ1-4; perhaps TRBD1 as D (5 bases). Deletions cut 3 bases from V and 5 bases from J, with 7 bases between. From germline, CDR1 is GTSNPN and CDR2 SVGIG (reference sequence). This CDR3 contains 12 residues. CDR3 in DNA: TGTGCCTGGAGGAGACAGAATGAAAAACTGTTTTTT. It codes for CAWRRQNEKLFF.

The chain uses TRBV28 and TRBJ2-2, with a weak D call TRBD1 (6 bases). Germline V lookup: CDR1 MDHEN, CDR2 SYDVKM. The CDR3 extends over 14 amino acids. Trimming shortened V by 3 bases and J by 4 bases, and 9 bases separated the two germline ends. Here the CDR3 DNA reads TGTGCCAGCAGTTTCAGGGGCGGCACCGGGGAGCTGTTTTTT. As protein: CASSFRGGTGELFF.

The chain employs TRBV6-4 and TRBJ2-1; the match to TRBD2 covers 12 bases. This CDR3 contains 16 residues. The junction had 3 bases not matched to a gene; V was cut back by 4 bases and J by 2 bases. Germline V gene lookup returns CDR1 MRHNA and CDR2 SNTAGT. In DNA form, the CDR3 reads TGTGCCAGCAGTGCCCGGACTAGCGGGGCCTACAATGAGCAGTTCTTC. It codes for CASSARTSGAYNEQFF.

This chain uses TRBV28 with TRBJ1-3; D unclear. CDR3 length equals 15 residues. Trimming left V 3 bases short and J 4 bases short, with 13 bases between. Germline V gene lookup returns CDR1 MDHEN and CDR2 SYDVKM. The CDR3 DNA reads as TGTGCCAGCAGTTTTCCGTGGACTGGGGGAAACACCATATATTTT. Translated: CASSFPWTGGNTIYF.

The rearrangement joins TRBV3-1 (or the pseudogene TRBV3-2) to TRBJ2-5; TRBD1 aligns across 11 bases. V lost 1 base, J lost 3 bases, and 1 base stayed unmatched. The CDR3 contains 15 residues. Germline loops: CDR1 LGHDT, CDR2 YNNKEL (reference sequence). Here the CDR3 DNA reads TGTGCCAGCAGCCAAGGGGACAGGGGGGAAGAGACCCAGTACTTC. Protein: CASSQGDRGEETQYF.

V gene TRBV10-1 combines with J gene TRBJ1-1, with D perhaps TRBD1 (5 bases). In germline, CDR1 is WNHNN, CDR2 SYGVQD (reference sequence). The CDR3 consists of 15 residues. Trimming took 6 bases from V and 0 from J, leaving 14 bases between them. CDR3: CASRGGRNMNTEAFF. CDR3 nucleotides: TGCGCCAGCAGGGGGGGACGGAACATGAACACTGAAGCTTTCTTT.

The chain couples TRBV7-8 to TRBJ1-5; D gene uncertain. The CDR3 spans 12 residues. Germline-derived CDR1 and CDR2 are SGHVS and FQNEAQ. V was shortened by 10 bases and J by 0 bases, with 7 bases between the two germline ends. CDR3 bases: TGTGCCACCGCAGATAGCAATCAGCCCCAGCATTTT. Residues: CATADSNQPQHF.

This chain connects TRBV3-1 (or the pseudogene TRBV3-2) to TRBJ2-5; D may be TRBD1 (6 bases). This CDR3 comprises 14 residues. CDR1 is LGHDT, CDR2 YNNKEL, per germline (reference sequence). Trimming removed 4 bases at V and 0 bases at J, with 9 bases between. CDR3 in amino acids: CASSLDRNQETQYF. The CDR3 nucleotides are TGTGCCAGCAGCCTTGACAGGAACCAAGAGACCCAGTACTTC.

This clone turned up a few times. This chain connects TRBV27 to TRBJ1-5, with D possibly matching TRBD1 (6 bases). Trimming left V 0 bases short and J 6 bases short, with 12 bases between. The CDR3 covers 15 residues. Germline V gene lookup returns CDR1 MNHEY and CDR2 SMNVEV (reference sequence). The CDR3 is CASSLSVGAGQPQHF. The DNA of the CDR3 is TGTGCCAGCAGTTTATCGGTGGGGGCGGGTCAGCCCCAGCATTTT.

The gene calls are TRBV9 and TRBJ2-3, with 7 bases lining up with TRBD2. The CDR3 runs to 17 residues. Trimming cost V 1 base and J 2 bases; bases outside gene matches: 10. From germline, CDR1 is SGDLS and CDR2 YYNGEE. CDR3 protein: CASSVNVASGNTDTQYF. The DNA for the CDR3 is TGTGCCAGCAGCGTAAACGTGGCTAGCGGCAACACAGATACGCAGTATTTT.

The chain combines TRBV11-2 with TRBJ1-2, with D perhaps matching TRBD1 (5 bases). Germline lookup yields CDR1 SGHAT and CDR2 FQNNGV. The germline V and J ends were trimmed by 3 bases and 7 bases, with 12 bases remaining between them. The CDR3 has 13 residues. The CDR3 loop is CASSLGRVAGYTF. The CDR3, as DNA: TGTGCCAGCAGCTTGGGCAGGGTAGCTGGCTACACCTTC.

V is TRBV2 and J is TRBJ1-2; 10 positions agree with TRBD1. The germline V gene has CDR1 SNHLY and CDR2 FYNNEI. CDR3 length equals 14 residues. After removal of 4 bases from V and 3 bases from J, the junction contained 2 bases not matched to a gene. CDR3 amino acids: CASSGQGAYYGYTF. The CDR3 DNA is TGTGCCAGCAGTGGACAGGGGGCTTACTATGGCTACACCTTC. Together with reference TRBV2 and TRBJ1-2, the CDR3 gives the full variable domain: EPEVTQTPSHQVTQMGQEVILRCVPISNHLYFYWYRQILGQKVEFLVSFYNNEISEKSEIFDDQFSVERPDGSNFTLKIRSTKLEDSAMYFCASSGQGAYYGYTFGSGTRLTVV.

This clone was counted a single time. This chain uses TRBV10-3 with TRBJ2-3; the D is unclear. CDR1 ENHRY and CDR2 SYGVKD come from the germline V gene. V was trimmed by 1 base and J by 4 bases, leaving 15 bases between them. The CDR3 runs 16 residues. CDR3 DNA: TGTGCCATCAGTGAGTTATTGTCTAGGATGGCAGATACGCAGTATTTT. Protein sequence: CAISELLSRMADTQYF.

The chain uses TRBV19 and TRBJ2-1; TRBD2 agrees at 8 bases. This CDR3 has 15 residues. The germline gives CDR1 LNHDA, CDR2 SQIVND (reference sequence). V lost 7 bases and J lost 3; bases outside the gene matches: 8. Written as DNA, the CDR3 is TGTGCCAGTACCAAACTAGCGGAGAACTACAATGAGCAGTTCTTC. The encoded protein is CASTKLAENYNEQFF.

The chain couples TRBV6-5 to TRBJ2-7, with TRBD2 as a possible D gene (7 bases). Germline CDR1 MNHEY, CDR2 SVGAGI. The CDR3 length is 15 residues. The V gene lost 0 bases and the J gene lost 5 bases, with 14 bases spanning the gap. The CDR3 nucleotides read TGTGCCAGCAGTTACTCGATCTCGGGGGGCGACGAGCAGTACTTC. It translates to CASSYSISGGDEQYF.

This clone turned up a few times. This rearrangement joins TRBV6-6 to TRBJ2-2; 7 bases line up with TRBD1. After removal of 5 bases from V and 1 base from J, the junction contained 10 bases not matched to a gene. This CDR3 comprises 17 residues. CDR1 is MNHNY, CDR2 SVGAGI, per germline (reference sequence). Here the CDR3 reads CASSPRKGGGNTGELFF. Written as DNA, the CDR3 is TGTGCCAGCAGTCCCCGGAAAGGGGGCGGGAACACCGGGGAGCTGTTTTTT.

This clone has only a few counts. The V gene is TRBV19, the J gene TRBJ2-1, with TRBD2 identical over 7 bases. The CDR3 is 13 residues long. The trim removed 6 bases at V and 4 bases at J, leaving 3 bases unmatched. Germline V lookup: CDR1 LNHDA, CDR2 SQIVND (reference sequence). The CDR3 sequence is CASSGRTYNEQFF. The CDR3 DNA reads as TGTGCCAGTAGCGGGAGGACTTACAATGAGCAGTTCTTC.

This chain links TRBV4-1 with TRBJ1-5; TRBD1 matches 10 bases. CDR3 length equals 16 residues. Germline CDR1 reads MGHRA; CDR2 reads YSYEKL. V trimming: 1 base; J trimming: 7 bases; junction bases outside the gene matches: 7. The CDR3 region has the DNA TGCGCCAGCAGCCAAGTCGCCGGGACAGGGGACCAGCCCCAGCATTTT. This codes for CASSQVAGTGDQPQHF.

The chain uses TRBV28 and TRBJ2-1; 12 bases line up with TRBD2. The CDR3 has 14 residues. Germline-derived CDR1 and CDR2 are MDHEN and SYDVKM. V lost 6 bases, J lost 5 bases, and 2 bases stayed unmatched. The CDR3 reads CASRTSGRNNEQFF. The CDR3 DNA follows: TGTGCCAGCAGGACTAGCGGGAGAAACAATGAGCAGTTCTTC. Supplemented by reference TRBV28 and TRBJ2-1, the full variable domain reads DVKVTQSSRYLVKRTGEKVFLECVQDMDHENMFWYRQDPGLGLRLIYFSYDVKMKEKGDIPEGYSVSREKKERFSLILESASTNQTSMYLCASRTSGRNNEQFFGPGTRLTVL.

Written as DNA, the CDR3 is TGTGCCAGCAGTTTGGTTTCGAACAGACTATCCTACGAGCAGTACTTC. It is translated as CASSLVSNRLSYEQYF. This chain links TRBV28 with TRBJ2-7; D might be TRBD2 (5 bases). Per the germline V gene, CDR1 is MDHEN and CDR2 is SYDVKM. The CDR3 consists of 16 residues. V dropped 3 bases and J dropped 1 base, with 16 bases sitting between them. The full variable domain, its missing parts supplied by reference TRBV28 and TRBJ2-7, is DVKVTQSSRYLVKRTGEKVFLECVQDMDHENMFWYRQDPGLGLRLIYFSYDVKMKEKGDIPEGYSVSREKKERFSLILESASTNQTSMYLCASSLVSNRLSYEQYFGPGTRLTVT.